These 22 T cell receptor beta chains were sequenced from one sample in a study of T cell repertoires in cytomegalovirus infection. TCRdb passed the reads through MiXCR, listing each CDR3 protein once. The table has about 920,000 distinct CDR3 sequences, roughly a third seen once. Their target antigens are unknown. The sample was cultured CD8+ T cells from PBMCs, taken from culture after CMV antigen stimulation. The receptor source for this set is a human donor in good health (CMV status not recorded). Some clones in this sample may be carry-over from other donors' samples.

Concerning this clonotype: Sequence at one end of the junction differs from germline and may be a read error. The V call is TRBV7-3, the J call TRBJ1-3, with no clear D. The CDR3 extends over 12 amino acids. Looked up from germline, CDR1 is SGHTA and CDR2 is FQGTGA. CDR3 amino acids: CTSSLDGNTIYF. The CDR3 DNA is TGTACCAGCAGCTTAGATGGAAACACCATATATTTT.

The chain has TRBV10-2 and TRBJ1-5; D gene ambiguous. Trimming left V 3 bases short and J 5 bases short, with 11 bases between. CDR1 and CDR2 from the germline V gene are WSHSY and SAAADI. The CDR3 is 14 amino acids. In DNA, the CDR3 is TGCGCCAGCAGTGATACCCAGATCTATCAGCCCCAGCATTTT. Translated: CASSDTQIYQPQHF.

This chain uses TRBV27 with TRBJ1-2, with D perhaps TRBD1 (5 bases). The CDR3 loop spans 15 amino acids. Trimming took off 3 bases at V and 0 bases at J, with 11 bases between the two ends. Germline lookup yields CDR1 MNHEY and CDR2 SMNVEV (reference sequence). In DNA form, the CDR3 reads TGTGCCAGCAGTTTTGGGGACGCTGCTAACTATGGCTACACCTTC. Amino acids: CASSFGDAANYGYTF.

This clonotype was found a few times. The chain uses TRBV4-1 and TRBJ1-1; TRBD1 matches 7 bases. The CDR3 has 17 residues. Trimming cost V 1 base and J 4 bases; bases outside gene matches: 12. In germline, CDR1 is MGHRA, CDR2 YSYEKL. CDR3 protein: CASSQVPSGTDGTEAFF. Written as DNA, the CDR3 is TGCGCCAGCAGCCAAGTTCCTTCCGGGACAGACGGCACTGAAGCTTTCTTT.

In this sample, this clonotype turned up a few times. V is TRBV6-5 and J is TRBJ1-2, with D possibly being TRBD1 (5 bases). Trimming shortened V by 2 bases and J by 3 bases, and 13 bases separated the two germline ends. Germline-derived CDR1 and CDR2 are MNHEY and SVGAGI. The length of the CDR3 is 15 residues. The CDR3 is CASSYGQGGDYGYTF. The CDR3, as DNA: TGTGCCAGCAGTTACGGGCAGGGTGGGGACTATGGCTACACCTTC.

This clonotype was found a few times. The chain carries TRBV27 and TRBJ1-5; D unresolved. V dropped 2 bases and J dropped 1 base, with 9 bases sitting between them. Per the germline V gene, CDR1 is MNHEY and CDR2 is SMNVEV (reference sequence). The CDR3 is 15 residues long. CDR3: CASSLVRASNQPQHF. DNA for the CDR3: TGTGCCAGCAGTTTAGTGCGGGCGAGCAATCAGCCCCAGCATTTT.

The chain couples TRBV12-5 to TRBJ2-5; D perhaps matches TRBD2 (6 bases). CDR3 length: 13 amino acids. Trimming shortened V by 6 bases and J by 2 bases, and 10 bases separated the two germline ends. Germline CDR1 is LGHNT and CDR2 is FRNRAP. For the CDR3, the DNA is TGTGCTAGTGGCCGACTAGTACAAGAGACCCAGTACTTC. Residues: CASGRLVQETQYF.

V gene TRBV12-3 or TRBV12-4 combines with J gene TRBJ1-6, with D possibly TRBD1 on 6 matching bases. The CDR3 sequence is 17 residues long. V was cut by 1 base and J by 7 bases, with 17 bases left in between. The CDR3 DNA sequence: TGTGCCAGCAGTTTAGTAGTCAGGGGCCGGGAGAATTCACCCCTCCACTTT. This gives the protein CASSLVVRGRENSPLHF.

This chain connects TRBV6-5 to TRBJ2-3; 7 positions agree with TRBD2. Germline CDR1 reads MNHEY; CDR2 reads SVGAGI. The J segment lost 3 bases and the V segment lost 2 bases, leaving 5 bases of the junction unmatched. The CDR3 has 15 amino acids. The CDR3 region is CASSYAGELTDTQYF. DNA of the CDR3: TGTGCCAGCAGTTACGCGGGGGAGCTAACAGATACGCAGTATTTT.

On this clonotype: One end of the junction does not line up with germline, which may come from a read error. The chain carries TRBV27 and TRBJ2-5, with 11 bases matching TRBD2. CDR1 is MNHEY and CDR2 is SMNVEV in the germline V gene (reference sequence). The CDR3 is made up of 15 amino acids. The CDR3 bases are TGTGCCAGCAGTTTGGGGCTAGCGGGGGGTGGGACCCAGTGCTTC. Translation: CASSLGLAGGGTQCF.

The chain links TRBV29-1 to TRBJ2-2; TRBD1 matches 8 bases. This CDR3 region has 12 residues. J lost 7 bases, V lost 4 bases, and 2 bases had no gene match. Germline CDR1 SQVTM, CDR2 ANQGSEA. The CDR3 spells CSVGQGFGELFF. As DNA, the CDR3 is TGCAGCGTTGGACAGGGGTTCGGGGAGCTGTTTTTT.

The chain links TRBV9 to TRBJ2-7; 10 bases line up with TRBD2. Germline V CDR1 and CDR2: SGDLS, YYNGEE. The CDR3 is made up of 18 amino acids. J lost 0 bases, V lost 4 bases, and 13 bases had no gene match. CDR3 region: CASSPEGRLAGSSYEQYF. The CDR3 coding sequence is TGTGCCAGCAGCCCGGAGGGGCGACTAGCGGGTTCCTCCTACGAGCAGTACTTC.

The gene calls are TRBV27 and TRBJ1-2; 11 positions match TRBD1. Trimming cost V 6 bases and J 8 bases; bases outside gene matches: 8. The CDR3 length is 14 residues. CDR1 is MNHEY and CDR2 is SMNVEV in the germline V gene (reference sequence). The CDR3 DNA follows: TGTGCCAGCAGCGGGGACAGGGGGATCGACGGCTACACCTTC. Translation: CASSGDRGIDGYTF.

Concerning this clonotype: One end of the junction varies from germline; a read error may be responsible. The V call is TRBV5-3, the J call TRBJ1-1, with 8 bases fitting TRBD1. TRBV5-3 is an open reading frame whose function is uncertain. This CDR3 comprises 19 residues. The CDR3: CASSLDPPWTGRMNTEAFF. The CDR3 nucleotides are TGTGCCAGCAGCTTGGACCCTCCCTGGACAGGGAGAATGAACACTGAAGCTTTCTTT.

This clonotype was observed a few times. The chain uses TRBV6-5 and TRBJ1-2; D remains unclear. Germline values: CDR1 MNHEY, CDR2 SVGAGI. The CDR3 spans 14 residues. The germline V and J ends were trimmed by 0 bases and 6 bases, with 11 bases remaining between them. The CDR3, as DNA: TGTGCCAGCAGTTACTCGCGCCTTTCGGATGGCTACACCTTC. This codes for CASSYSRLSDGYTF.

This clonotype was seen repeatedly, ten times or more. The rearrangement links TRBV7-8 to TRBJ1-1; 9 nucleotides match TRBD1. The CDR3 consists of 20 residues. Germline V gene data show CDR1 as SGHVS and CDR2 as FQNEAQ. Germline trimming cut 3 bases from V and 4 bases from J; bases unmatched to any gene: 21. The CDR3 DNA follows: TGTGCCAGCAGCTTTTTTGGGACAGGGTTTTATCGTTCGAAGGGCACTGAAGCTTTCTTT. Its protein is CASSFFGTGFYRSKGTEAFF.

The chain employs TRBV10-3 and TRBJ2-7, with 10 bases identical to TRBD2. CDR3 length equals 13 residues. Trimming removed 5 bases from V and 5 bases from J; junction bases left unmatched: 3. The germline V gene has CDR1 ENHRY and CDR2 SYGVKD. The CDR3 coding sequence is TGTGCCATCAGTAGCGGGGGGGCCCACGAGCAGTACGTC. Encoded protein: CAISSGGAHEQYV.

There are many counts of this clonotype. V is TRBV7-6 and J is TRBJ2-7, with D maybe TRBD2 (5 bases). The germline V gene encodes CDR1 SGHVS and CDR2 FNYEAQ. This CDR3 is built from 15 residues. V lost 0 bases to trimming and J lost 1 base, with 10 bases between them. The CDR3 DNA reads as TGTGCCAGCAGCTTAGCTCTAGAGGGTTCCTACGAGCAGTACTTC. Translated, it gives CASSLALEGSYEQYF.

The rearrangement uses TRBV27 and TRBJ1-6; TRBD1 might be the D (6 bases). Trimming stripped 2 bases from V and 10 bases from J, with 15 bases between. Germline lookup yields CDR1 MNHEY and CDR2 SMNVEV (reference sequence). The CDR3 runs to 15 residues. CDR3 bases: TGTGCCAGCAGTTTAGTGGGGGCTGCGCGGTCACCCCTCCACTTT. This codes for CASSLVGAARSPLHF.

J is TRBJ1-2 and V is TRBV12-3 or TRBV12-4, with D possibly TRBD1 on 5 matching bases. V lost 5 bases and J 10 bases, leaving 20 bases between the germline ends. CDR3 size: 14 residues. For the CDR3, the DNA is TGTGCCAGCAGTAACGGGGCTCATACGGATGTCTACACCTTC. Its protein is CASSNGAHTDVYTF.

J is TRBJ2-1 and V is TRBV10-3; D not certain. The germline V gene has CDR1 ENHRY and CDR2 SYGVKD. V was pared by 3 bases and J by 7 bases, with 7 bases between. The CDR3 totals 12 residues. In nucleotides, the CDR3 is TGTGCCATCAGTGATGGTGGAAATGAGCAGTTCTTC. This encodes CAISDGGNEQFF.

The V gene is TRBV27, the J gene TRBJ2-1; tentatively, D is TRBD1 (6 bases). This CDR3 has 14 amino acids. Deletions cut 5 bases from V and 6 bases from J, with 14 bases between. Germline CDR1 reads MNHEY; CDR2 reads SMNVEV (reference sequence). For the CDR3, the DNA is TGTGCCAGCAGTCGCAGGGGCTCCCTCAATGAGCAGTTCTTC. Protein sequence: CASSRRGSLNEQFF.